The 32 T cell receptor beta chains reported below all come from one sample, sequenced in a study of cytomegalovirus exposure and HLA in healthy donors. The study ran its PCR with 60 Vbeta and 13 Jbeta primers. TCRdb keeps only in-frame clones here, not all; method: immunoSEQ multiplex PCR. The sample holds some 150,000 clones, approximately 82% seen once. Sequencing was done on a sample of PBMCs. These receptors were obtained from a male donor in good health and CMV-seronegative.

This clone was seen only once. The chain has TRBV28 and TRBJ2-1, with TRBD2 as a possible D gene (5 bases). The CDR3 consists of 16 residues. V was pared by 5 bases and J by 0 bases, with 14 bases between. Germline V lookup: CDR1 MDHEN, CDR2 SYDVKM. The CDR3: CASSPPTGSSYNEQFF. CDR3 bases: TGTGCCAGCAGTCCCCCGACGGGGAGCTCCTACAATGAGCAGTTCTTC. Supplemented by reference TRBV28 and TRBJ2-1, the full variable domain reads DVKVTQSSRYLVKRTGEKVFLECVQDMDHENMFWYRQDPGLGLRLIYFSYDVKMKEKGDIPEGYSVSREKKERFSLILESASTNQTSMYLCASSPPTGSSYNEQFFGPGTRLTVL.

In this sample, this clone turned up a few times. V gene TRBV7-8 combines with J gene TRBJ1-1, with 9 bases matching TRBD1. The length of the CDR3 is 14 residues. The trim removed 5 bases at V and 4 bases at J, leaving 5 bases unmatched. Per the germline V gene, CDR1 is SGHVS and CDR2 is FQNEAQ. CDR3 amino acids: CASSIGTGITEAFF. The CDR3 DNA reads as TGTGCCAGCAGCATCGGGACAGGGATCACTGAAGCTTTCTTT.

In its sample, this clone was seen once. V usage is TRBV11-1 and J usage is TRBJ2-3, with D tentatively TRBD2 (6 bases). Germline V gene data show CDR1 as SGHAT and CDR2 as FQDESV (reference sequence). Trimming cost V 3 bases and J 2 bases, with 21 bases left between them. This CDR3 contains 18 residues. CDR3 sequence: CASSFRETSRRYTDTQYF. The CDR3, as DNA: TGTGCCAGCAGCTTTAGGGAAACTAGCAGACGTTACACAGATACGCAGTATTTT.

The rearrangement links TRBV18 to TRBJ2-7, with 9 nucleotides matching TRBD1. Per the germline V gene, CDR1 is KGHSH and CDR2 is LQKENI. V dropped 3 bases and J dropped 4; count of bases not matched to a gene: 7. The CDR3 is made up of 15 amino acids. The CDR3 loop is CASSPGQGISYEQYF. CDR3 nucleotides: TGTGCCAGCTCACCTGGACAGGGGATATCGTACGAGCAGTACTTC.

This rearrangement joins TRBV7-9 to TRBJ2-7; TRBD1 aligns across 7 bases. J lost 0 bases, V lost 3 bases, and 2 bases had no gene match. Germline V lookup: CDR1 SEHNR, CDR2 FQNEAQ (reference sequence). This CDR3 contains 14 residues. Written as DNA, the CDR3 is TGTGCCAGCAGCTTCCGGGACAGCTCCTACGAGCAGTACTTC. This sequence encodes CASSFRDSSYEQYF.

The genes are TRBV5-4 and TRBJ1-1; a weak D match, TRBD1 (6 bases). Germline CDR1 is SGHNT and CDR2 is YYREEE (reference sequence). This CDR3 contains 15 residues. V was trimmed by 1 base and J by 5 bases, leaving 15 bases between them. In DNA form, the CDR3 reads TGTGCCAGCAGCTTGTGGGGGGGCGGGGGGACTGAAGCTTTCTTT. As protein: CASSLWGGGGTEAFF.

The chain joins TRBV2 to TRBJ2-3; 11 bases line up with TRBD2. Germline V gives CDR1 SNHLY, CDR2 FYNNEI. This CDR3 has 15 amino acids. J lost 2 bases, V lost 6 bases, and 4 bases had no gene match. The CDR3 region has the DNA TGTGCCAGCAGGGCGACTAGCGGGGTCACAGATACGCAGTATTTT. As protein: CASRATSGVTDTQYF.

The chain combines TRBV18 with TRBJ1-4, with TRBD1 matching over 7 bases. Trimming at V came to 4 bases and at J to 8 bases, leaving 7 bases not matched to a gene. The CDR3 covers 14 residues. Germline assignment: CDR1 KGHSH and CDR2 LQKENI. The CDR3 DNA is TGTGCCAGCTCACGAAGGGACAGTGGGGAAAAACTGTTTTTT. It specifies CASSRRDSGEKLFF.

This clone came up a few times. The V call is TRBV29-1, the J call TRBJ2-7, with D perhaps TRBD2 (7 bases). V was shortened by 1 base and J by 7 bases, with 17 bases between the two germline ends. The CDR3 contains 14 residues. Germline V gene sequence: CDR1 SQVTM, CDR2 ANQGSEA. CDR3 in DNA: TGCAGCGTTGAAGGTCGTCGGGGGGCGCGGGAGCAGTACTTC. Translating gives CSVEGRRGAREQYF.

The V gene is TRBV7-9, the J gene TRBJ2-7, with D unresolved. The ends were cut back, 4 bases at V and 3 bases at J, with 7 bases in the middle. The CDR3 contains 12 residues. CDR1 and CDR2 (germline): SEHNR, FQNEAQ (reference sequence). CDR3 residues: CASSSTYYEQYF. DNA of the CDR3: TGTGCCAGCAGCTCCACATACTACGAGCAGTACTTC.

This CDR3 is CSVVHGGRETQYF. Here the CDR3 DNA reads TGCAGCGTTGTACACGGGGGGCGAGAGACCCAGTACTTC. The chain is built from TRBV29-1 and TRBJ2-5; weak D call: TRBD2 (7 bases). CDR1 and CDR2 (germline): SQVTM, ANQGSEA. The CDR3 loop spans 13 amino acids. Trimming stripped 4 bases from V and 4 bases from J, with 13 bases between.

This chain links TRBV25-1 with TRBJ1-5; 7 positions match TRBD1. Germline V gives CDR1 MGHDK, CDR2 SYGVNS. Trimming cost V 4 bases and J 7 bases; bases outside gene matches: 13. The CDR3 sequence is 16 residues long. This chain's CDR3 is CASSGAGGRGGQPQHF. The CDR3 DNA follows: TGTGCCAGCAGTGGGGCAGGGGGGCGAGGGGGACAGCCCCAGCATTTT. The complete variable domain, with remaining parts taken from reference TRBV25-1 and TRBJ1-5, reads EADIYQTPRYLVIGTGKKITLECSQTMGHDKMYWYQQDPGMELHLIHYSYGVNSTEKGDLSSESTVSRIRTEHFPLTLESARPSHTSQYLCASSGAGGRGGQPQHFGDGTRLSIL.

A note on this clone: At one end, the junction sequence differs from germline, possibly due to a read error. The chain links TRBV7-9 to TRBJ1-1; TRBD1 aligns across 7 bases. The CDR3 has 15 residues. Germline CDR1 reads SEHNR; CDR2 reads FQNEAQ (reference sequence). This chain's CDR3 is CSSRSTGVGHTEAFF. In nucleotides, the CDR3 is TGTTCCAGCAGGTCCACAGGGGTAGGGCACACTGAAGCTTTCTTT. The whole variable domain, remainder taken from reference TRBV7-9 and TRBJ1-1, is DTGVSQNPRHKITKRGQNVTFRCDPISEHNRLYWYRQTLGQGPEFLTYFQNEAQLEKSRLLSDRFSAERPKGSFSTLEIQRTEQGDSAMYLCSSRSTGVGHTEAFFGQGTRLTVV.

A few counts support this clone. This chain joins TRBV6-1 and TRBJ1-1; no clear D. Germline V gene lookup returns CDR1 MNHNS and CDR2 SASEGT. The CDR3 extends over 15 amino acids. The ends were cut back, 6 bases at V and 1 base at J, with 15 bases in the middle. CDR3 amino acids: CASRYRAEGNTEAFF. The CDR3 DNA sequence: TGTGCCAGCAGGTATAGGGCGGAGGGGAACACTGAAGCTTTCTTT.

Concerning this clone itself: The DNA is omitted, as the CDR3 cannot be located on it reliably, and the CDR3 follows TCRdb's listing. The chain employs TRBV7-9 and TRBJ2-7; the table's D call, TRBD1, has no DNA check behind it. Germline loops: CDR1 SEHNR, CDR2 FQNEAQ (reference sequence). A total of 14 residues make up the CDR3, ends included. The chain's CDR3 is CASILDRGSGEQYF.

The chain links TRBV2 to TRBJ1-2; tentatively, D is TRBD1 (6 bases). Germline CDR1 is SNHLY and CDR2 is FYNNEI. With 5 bases removed from V and 4 bases from J, the gap between germline ends came to 8 bases. This CDR3 spans 12 amino acids. CDR3 protein: CASSRGGYGYTF. Here the CDR3 DNA reads TGTGCCAGCAGTAGAGGGGGCTATGGCTACACCTTC.

This chain links TRBV25-1 with TRBJ1-3, with D possibly being TRBD1 (5 bases). The CDR3 has 15 amino acids. V was trimmed by 5 bases and J by 8 bases, leaving 19 bases between them. CDR1 is MGHDK and CDR2 is SYGVNS in the germline V gene. This CDR3 is CASSPIPFSGDTIYF. In nucleotides, the CDR3 is TGTGCCAGCAGTCCTATACCCTTCTCGGGGGACACCATATATTTT.

As regards this clone: One end of the junction varies from germline; a read error may be responsible. V is TRBV6-1 and J is TRBJ2-1; 7 positions agree with TRBD1. Germline values: CDR1 MNHNS, CDR2 SASEGT. This CDR3 spans 14 amino acids. CDR3 nucleotide sequence: TGTGCCACTGCGCCGGGACAGCATCCGAGTGAGCAGCTCTTC. Translated, it gives CATAPGQHPSEQLF.

The chain links TRBV11-3 to TRBJ2-1; 9 nucleotides align to TRBD2. CDR1 and CDR2 (germline): SGHNT, YENEEA. The CDR3 covers 14 residues. V was pared by 3 bases and J by 7 bases, with 4 bases of the junction left unmatched. CDR3 bases: TGTGCCAGCAGCTTGCTAGCGGGGAATAATGAGCAGTTCTTC. Translated: CASSLLAGNNEQFF.

The chain joins TRBV19 to TRBJ1-2; TRBD1 matches 8 bases. With 8 bases clipped from V and 4 bases from J, the junction kept 6 bases outside the gene matches. This CDR3 has 13 residues. Per germline, CDR1 LNHDA and CDR2 SQIVND (reference sequence). CDR3 amino acids: CASRWDRSYGYTF. CDR3 coding DNA: TGTGCCAGTCGGTGGGACAGGTCCTATGGCTACACCTTC.

The CDR3 spells CAWSSHLGSSGNTIYF. CDR3 DNA: TGTGCCTGGAGTTCTCACCTCGGGAGCTCTGGAAACACCATATATTTT. V is TRBV30 and J is TRBJ1-3; D is unclear. The germline V and J ends were trimmed by 2 bases and 0 bases, with 14 bases remaining between them. The CDR3 totals 16 residues. The germline gives CDR1 GTSNPN, CDR2 SVGIG (reference sequence).

Only a few counts were recorded for this clone. This chain connects TRBV27 to TRBJ2-5, with 7 bases matching TRBD1. CDR3 length: 15 residues. V shed 2 bases and J 1 base; nucleotides not matched to a gene: 4. From germline, CDR1 is MNHEY and CDR2 SMNVEV (reference sequence). The DNA of the CDR3 is TGTGCCAGCAGTTTACTGGCAGGGGGCCAAGAGACCCAGTACTTC. Encoded protein: CASSLLAGGQETQYF.

This clone was picked up one time. V gene TRBV7-8 combines with J gene TRBJ1-2, with TRBD1 as a possible D gene (6 bases). Germline CDR1 is SGHVS and CDR2 is FQNEAQ. This CDR3 has 15 residues. The V gene lost 3 bases and the J gene lost 2 bases, with 13 bases spanning the gap. CDR3 sequence reads: CASSLGAGANYGYTF. The CDR3 region has the DNA TGTGCCAGCAGCTTGGGCGCAGGGGCGAACTATGGCTACACCTTC. The variable domain in full, completed from reference TRBV7-8 and TRBJ1-2, reads GAGVSQSPRYKVAKRGQDVALRCDPISGHVSLFWYQQALGQGPEFLTYFQNEAQLDKSGLPSDRFFAERPEGSVSTLKIQRTQQEDSAVYLCASSLGAGANYGYTFGSGTRLTVV.

Of note for this clone: Other DNA sequences in the same sample also yield this CDR3. The DNA of the CDR3 is TGTGCCAGCAGTTACCGGCAGGGTGGCGGCTACACCTTC. Residues: CASSYRQGGGYTF. The V and J genes are TRBV6-5 and TRBJ1-2; possibly TRBD1 for D (5 bases). The CDR3 consists of 13 residues. Germline V gene lookup returns CDR1 MNHEY and CDR2 SVGAGI. V shed 2 bases and J shed 8 bases, with 12 bases lying between them.

The V and J genes are TRBV6-4 and TRBJ1-5; D is ambiguous. The CDR3 covers 17 residues. Germline CDR1 and CDR2: MRHNA and SNTAGT. The V gene lost 4 bases and the J gene lost 3 bases, with 19 bases spanning the gap. As DNA, the CDR3 is TGTGCCAGCAGTGCCTACCGACCGGGAAGGGACAATCAGCCCCAGCATTTT. Amino acids: CASSAYRPGRDNQPQHF.

The chain couples TRBV7-3 to TRBJ1-1; no clear D. CDR1 and CDR2 (germline): SGHTA, FQGTGA. V lost 5 bases and J lost 5, with 21 bases in between. The CDR3 is made up of 16 amino acids. This CDR3 reads CASSMETYSGRTEAFF. CDR3 in DNA: TGTGCCAGCAGCATGGAGACCTACAGCGGACGAACTGAAGCTTTCTTT. Supplemented by reference TRBV7-3 and TRBJ1-1, the full variable domain reads GAGVSQTPSNKVTEKGKYVELRCDPISGHTALYWYRQSLGQGPEFLIYFQGTGAADDSGLPNDRFFAVRPEGSVSTLKIQRTERGDSAVYLCASSMETYSGRTEAFFGQGTRLTVV.

The chain carries TRBV7-8 and TRBJ1-5; 7 nucleotides agree with TRBD1. Germline lookup yields CDR1 SGHVS and CDR2 FQNEAQ. Trimming took 5 bases from V and 5 from J; bases not matched to a gene: 18. The CDR3 has 18 amino acids. Written as DNA, the CDR3 is TGTGCCAGCAGCGGAAGGACAGGAGCACCTGTGCAGGATCAGCCCCAGCATTTT. The encoded protein is CASSGRTGAPVQDQPQHF. Together with reference TRBV7-8 and TRBJ1-5, the CDR3 gives the full variable domain: GAGVSQSPRYKVAKRGQDVALRCDPISGHVSLFWYQQALGQGPEFLTYFQNEAQLDKSGLPSDRFFAERPEGSVSTLKIQRTQQEDSAVYLCASSGRTGAPVQDQPQHFGDGTRLSIL.

This clone was seen only a few times. This chain links TRBV5-1 with TRBJ2-5; D possibly corresponds to TRBD2 (7 bases). Trimming removed 0 bases from V and 5 bases from J, with 17 bases in between. This CDR3 is 16 amino acids long. Germline CDR1 is SGHRS and CDR2 is YFSETQ. CDR3 nucleotides: TGCGCCAGCAGCTTGGCCCCGGCGGGGGCGATGGAGACCCAGTACTTC. This codes for CASSLAPAGAMETQYF. The whole variable domain, remainder taken from reference TRBV5-1 and TRBJ2-5, is KAGVTQTPRYLIKTRGQQVTLSCSPISGHRSVSWYQQTPGQGLQFLFEYFSETQRNKGNFPGRFSGRQFSNSRSEMNVSTLELGDSALYLCASSLAPAGAMETQYFGPGTRLLVL.

The chain joins TRBV7-9 to TRBJ2-7; D unclear. CDR3 size: 12 residues. The V gene lost 1 base and the J gene lost 2 bases, with 3 bases spanning the gap. CDR1 SEHNR and CDR2 FQNEAQ come from the germline V gene (reference sequence). The CDR3 is CASSLGAYEQYF. In DNA form, the CDR3 reads TGTGCCAGCAGCTTAGGCGCCTACGAGCAGTACTTC.

V usage is TRBV5-4 and J usage is TRBJ2-1, with 7 bases matching TRBD1. The V segment lost 5 bases and the J segment 0 bases; nucleotides outside the gene matches: 2. The CDR3 is 14 amino acids. Germline V lookup: CDR1 SGHNT, CDR2 YYREEE (reference sequence). CDR3 in amino acids: CASRRQGSYNEQFF. CDR3 sequence (DNA): TGTGCCAGCAGACGACAGGGCTCCTACAATGAGCAGTTCTTC.

The chain is built from TRBV6-6 and TRBJ2-5, with TRBD1 identical over 7 bases. The J call is doubtful: the DNA matches TRBJ2-7 better. The CDR3 totals 13 residues. Per germline, CDR1 MNHNY and CDR2 SVGAGI (reference sequence). In DNA, the CDR3 is TGTGCCAGCAGTCTAGACAGGGCCTACGAGCAGTACTTC. It specifies CASSLDRAYEQYF.

This chain uses TRBV6-5 with TRBJ1-1, with 7 nucleotides matching TRBD1. Germline V gives CDR1 MNHEY, CDR2 SVGAGI. Trimming cost V 5 bases and J 3 bases; bases outside gene matches: 6. This CDR3 has 14 amino acids. The CDR3 DNA reads as TGTGCCAGCAGTATGACAGGGTCGGACACTGAAGCTTTCTTT. It yields the protein CASSMTGSDTEAFF.